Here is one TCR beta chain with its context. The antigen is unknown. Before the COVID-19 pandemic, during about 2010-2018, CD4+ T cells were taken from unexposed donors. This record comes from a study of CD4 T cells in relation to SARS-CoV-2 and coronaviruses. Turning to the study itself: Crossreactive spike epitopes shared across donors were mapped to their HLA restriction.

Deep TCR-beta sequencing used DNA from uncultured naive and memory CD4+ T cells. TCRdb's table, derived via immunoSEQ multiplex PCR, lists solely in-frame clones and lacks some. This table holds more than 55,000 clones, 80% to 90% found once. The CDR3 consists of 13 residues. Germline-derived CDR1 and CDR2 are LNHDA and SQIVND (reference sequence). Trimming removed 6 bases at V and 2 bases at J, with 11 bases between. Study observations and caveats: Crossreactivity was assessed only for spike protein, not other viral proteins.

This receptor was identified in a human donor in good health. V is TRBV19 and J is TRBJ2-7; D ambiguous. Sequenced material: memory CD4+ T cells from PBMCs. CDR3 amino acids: CASRRTDTYEQYF. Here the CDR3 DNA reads TGTGCCAGTAGAAGGACGGATACCTACGAGCAGTACTTC.